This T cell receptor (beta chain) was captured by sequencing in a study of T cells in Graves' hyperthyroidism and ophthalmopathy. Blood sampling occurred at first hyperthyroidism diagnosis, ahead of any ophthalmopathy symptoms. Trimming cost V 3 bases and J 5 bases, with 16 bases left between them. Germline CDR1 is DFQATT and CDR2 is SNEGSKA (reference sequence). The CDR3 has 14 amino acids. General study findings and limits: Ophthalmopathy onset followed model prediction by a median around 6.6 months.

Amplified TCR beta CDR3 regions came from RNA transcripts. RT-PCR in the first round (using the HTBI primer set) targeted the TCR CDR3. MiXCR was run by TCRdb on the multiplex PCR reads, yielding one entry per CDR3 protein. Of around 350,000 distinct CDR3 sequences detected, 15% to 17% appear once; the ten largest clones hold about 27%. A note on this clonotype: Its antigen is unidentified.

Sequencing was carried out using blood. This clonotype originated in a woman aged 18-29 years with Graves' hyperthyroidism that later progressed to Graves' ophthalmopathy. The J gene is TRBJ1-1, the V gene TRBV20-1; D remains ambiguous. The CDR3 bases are TGCAGTGCTAGGAAAAGGGTTGATGGAACTGAAGCTTTCTTT. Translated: CSARKRVDGTEAFF.